These T cell receptor beta chains were read from a single sample in a study of shared clonotypes between healthy human individuals. TCRdb keeps only in-frame clones here, not all; method: immunoSEQ multiplex PCR. The table includes approximately 2.1 million clones, 85% to 95% detected once. What was sequenced was naive CD4+ T cells from PBMCs. These receptors all stem from a man in his late teens or twenties in good health. Some clones in this sample may be carry-over from other donors' samples. CDR3s include the opening cysteine and the closing phenylalanine or tryptophan. A D gene is named only where the DNA matches it firmly. For some rows the clone size is stated as once, few or many, or as a class when expanded; others skip it.

TGTGCCAGCAGCCAAGACAACGTTTCAGAGCAGTTCTTC	CASSQDNVSEQFF	TRBJ2-1	.	.	TRBV14
TGTGCCAGCAGCTTAGAGTGGGGTGAGACCTACGAGCAGTACTTC	CASSLEWGETYEQYF	TRBJ2-7	.	.	TRBV7-2
TGTGCCAGCAGCTTAGATCCCGGAGGCGATCAGCCCCAGCATTTT	CASSLDPGGDQPQHF	TRBJ1-5	.	.	TRBV11-2
TGTGCCAGTAGTATTATCACAGGGAGTAATCAGCCCCAGCATTTT	CASSIITGSNQPQHF	TRBJ1-5	.	.	TRBV19
TGTGCCAGCAGCTTAGCTGGCAGGTACAATGAGCAGTTCTTC	CASSLAGRYNEQFF	TRBJ2-1	.	.	TRBV11-3
TGTGCCAGCAGCTTATTTACTAGCGGAACCTACGAGCAGTACTTC	CASSLFTSGTYEQYF	TRBJ2-7	TRBD2	.	TRBV7-9
TGTGCCAGCAGCCCCCTAGCGGGCACAGATACGCAGTATTTT	CASSPLAGTDTQYF	TRBJ2-3	TRBD2	.	TRBV7-8
TGTGCCAGCAGCCCGTACCCGGGAGGGGACACCATATATTTT	CASSPYPGGDTIYF	TRBJ1-3	.	.	TRBV4-2
TGTGCCAGTAGTGCCCGGGGCGGCTACACCTTC	CASSARGGYTF	TRBJ1-2	.	.	TRBV19
TGTGCCTGGACAAAGACGCGGGAGACCCAGTACTTC	CAWTKTRETQYF	TRBJ2-5	.	.	TRBV30
TGTGCCAGCAGCTTGGGGACTAGCGGGTACAATGAGCAGTTCTTC	CASSLGTSGYNEQFF	TRBJ2-1	TRBD2	.	TRBV7-2
TGTGCCAGCAGTGAACGGCTAGCGGGAGAGTTTTTGGATACGCAGTATTTT	CASSERLAGEFLDTQYF	TRBJ2-3	TRBD2	.	TRBV2
TGCGCCAGCAGATGGGGACAGGGAAACACTGAAGCTTTCTTT	CASRWGQGNTEAFF	TRBJ1-1	TRBD1	.	TRBV5-1
TGTGCCAGCAGGGGGACAGATTATAGCAATCAGCCCCAGCATTTT	CASRGTDYSNQPQHF	TRBJ1-5	TRBD1	.	TRBV2
TGTGCCAGCAGCGTAGCGGCCACCGTTAACAATGAGCAGTTCTTC	CASSVAATVNNEQFF	TRBJ2-1	.	.	TRBV9
TGTGCCAGCAGCCTCGGTGGAGAGCGTTTTGAAAAACTGTTTTTT	CASSLGGERFEKLFF	TRBJ1-4	.	.	TRBV11-2
TGTGCCAGCAACGGCGGACAGGGAAGGTACAATGAGCAGTTCTTC	CASNGGQGRYNEQFF	TRBJ2-1	TRBD1	.	TRBV6-1
TGTGCCATCAGTGTCACCAGGGAGCAGTTCTTC	CAISVTREQFF	TRBJ2-1	.	.	TRBV10-3
TGTGCCAGCAGCCAAGGGGCAGCGCTACAAGAGACCCAGTACTTC	CASSQGAALQETQYF	TRBJ2-5	.	.	TRBV5-4
TGTGCCAGCAGCTTTAGCGGGGGCCTTGACTATGGCTACACCTTC	CASSFSGGLDYGYTF	TRBJ1-2	.	.	TRBV5-8
TGTGCCATCAGTCCGGGGCGTAACACTGAAGCTTTCTTT	CAISPGRNTEAFF	TRBJ1-1	.	.	TRBV10-3
TGTGCCAGCAGTTCCTATACTAGCGGCTTTGAGCAGTTCTTC	CASSSYTSGFEQFF	TRBJ2-1	TRBD2	.	TRBV27
TGTGCCAGCTCACCGAGACTAGCGGGAGGCGAGCAGTACTTC	CASSPRLAGGEQYF	TRBJ2-7	TRBD2	.	TRBV18
TGTGCCAGCAGTAGCGGGATGAACACTGAAGCTTTCTTT	CASSSGMNTEAFF	TRBJ1-1	.	.	TRBV9
TGCGCCAGCAGCACGGGCTTCCAAGAGACCCAGTACTTC	CASSTGFQETQYF	TRBJ2-5	.	once	TRBV5-1
TGTGCCAGCAGCTCGTCCCGGACCACTGAAGCTTTCTTT	CASSSSRTTEAFF	TRBJ1-1	.	.	TRBV7-3
TGTGCCAGCAGCAGGGCGGGGGGGACGCCTGAAGCTTTCTTT	CASSRAGGTPEAFF	TRBJ1-1	.	.	TRBV2
TGTGCCAGCTCCTCCATGGATGAGACCCAGTACTTC	CASSSMDETQYF	TRBJ2-5	.	.	TRBV18
TGTGCCAGCAGCTTGTCAGGCAATCAGCCCCAGCATTTT	CASSLSGNQPQHF	TRBJ1-5	.	few	TRBV5-4
TGTGCCAGCAGTTACCCCGGTCCAGGGGATACGCAGTATTTT	CASSYPGPGDTQYF	TRBJ2-3	.	.	TRBV6-5
TGTGCCAGCAGCTTAGCGCGGCGGGAGCTGTTTTTT	CASSLARRELFF	TRBJ2-2	.	.	TRBV7-2
TGTGCCAGCAGCCCGGGGCAGTCAAACACAGATACGCAGTATTTT	CASSPGQSNTDTQYF	TRBJ2-3	.	.	TRBV25-1
TGTGCCAGTAGAGCACTAGCGGAGATCACCGGGGAGCTGTTTTTT	CASRALAEITGELFF	TRBJ2-2	TRBD2	.	TRBV19
TGCGCCAGCAGCAAGTACTCGATTCCGGGACAGAGCTACGAGCAGTACTTC	CASSKYSIPGQSYEQYF	TRBJ2-7	TRBD1	.	TRBV5-1
TGTGCCAGCAGCTTAGCAACTTACAATGAGCAGTTCTTC	CASSLATYNEQFF	TRBJ2-1	.	.	TRBV7-9
TGTGCCAGCAGTGCCAATCAGCCCCAGCATTTT	CASSANQPQHF	TRBJ1-5	.	.	TRBV2
TGCGCCAGCCGCCTTTCGGACAGGGGGCTTGTAGAAAAACTGTTTTTT	CASRLSDRGLVEKLFF	TRBJ1-4	TRBD1	.	TRBV5-1
TGTGCCAGCAGCCCCCAAGGGGGACTAGCGGGAGATACGCAGTATTTT	CASSPQGGLAGDTQYF	TRBJ2-3	TRBD2	.	TRBV7-3
TGTGCCAGCAGAGAGGGGCGGGAGCAGTACTTC	CASREGREQYF	TRBJ2-7	.	once	TRBV6-6
TGTGCCAGCAGCGTAGGGGGGTTCTACAATGAGCAGTTCTTC	CASSVGGFYNEQFF	TRBJ2-1	.	.	TRBV9
TGTGCCAGCAGCTTAGAGATGGGGACAGTGGGGACCCAGTACTTC	CASSLEMGTVGTQYF	TRBJ2-5	TRBD1	.	TRBV7-9
TGCAGCACACAGGGGGACCCCACCCTCGGCGGCACAGATACGCAGTATTTT	CSTQGDPTLGGTDTQYF	TRBJ2-3	TRBD1	.	TRBV29-1
TGTGCCAGCAGCTTTAAGGACCCGGGCACTGAAGCTTTCTTT	CASSFKDPGTEAFF	TRBJ1-1	.	.	TRBV11-2
TGTGCCTGGAGTGTAGACAGTGAAGCTTTCTTT	CAWSVDSEAFF	TRBJ1-1	.	.	TRBV30
TGTGCCAGCAGTTTTAGACAGGACGGGGGGGGCAATGAAAAACTGTTTTTT	CASSFRQDGGGNEKLFF	TRBJ1-4	.	.	TRBV28
TGTGCCACCACCTGGGGCGGATCCTACGAGCAGTACTTC	CATTWGGSYEQYF	TRBJ2-7	.	.	TRBV6-5
TGCAGCGTTGGGACTAGCGGGAGGCTGAACACCGGGGAGCTGTTTTTT	CSVGTSGRLNTGELFF	TRBJ2-2	TRBD2	.	TRBV29-1